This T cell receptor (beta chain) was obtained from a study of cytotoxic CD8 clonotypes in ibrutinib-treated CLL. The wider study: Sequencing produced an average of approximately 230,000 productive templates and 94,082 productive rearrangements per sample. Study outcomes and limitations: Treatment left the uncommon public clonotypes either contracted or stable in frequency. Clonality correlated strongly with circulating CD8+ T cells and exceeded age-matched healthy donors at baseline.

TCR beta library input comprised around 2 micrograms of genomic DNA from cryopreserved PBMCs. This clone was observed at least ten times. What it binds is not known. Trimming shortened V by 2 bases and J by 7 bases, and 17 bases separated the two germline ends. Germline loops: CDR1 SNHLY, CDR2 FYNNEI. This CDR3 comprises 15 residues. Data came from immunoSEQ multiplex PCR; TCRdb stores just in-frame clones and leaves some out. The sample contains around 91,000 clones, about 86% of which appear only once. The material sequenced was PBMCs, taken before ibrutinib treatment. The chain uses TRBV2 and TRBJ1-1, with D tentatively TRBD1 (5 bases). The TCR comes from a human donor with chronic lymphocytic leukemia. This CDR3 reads CASSEMGRRTSEAFF. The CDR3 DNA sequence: TGTGCCAGCAGTGAAATGGGGAGGCGGACAAGTGAAGCTTTCTTT.